The sample holds one count of the clone carrying this T cell receptor (beta chain). The authors' processing: Amplification of reference gene primers provided the estimated nucleated cell counts. TCRdb's copy holds only in-frame clones and misses some; the assay was immunoSEQ multiplex PCR. Clone size and the V and J calls come from that table; the DNA yielded D and trimming. This sample yields roughly 51,000 clones, of which around 90% are seen a single time; about 7.3% belongs to the top ten. This entry comes from a study of blood T cell repertoires in COVID-19. Study information: COVID-19 samples, acute and convalescent, were from the United States, Italy and Spain.

Germline values: CDR1 SEHNR, CDR2 FQNEAQ (reference sequence). This CDR3 is 16 amino acids long. The junction had 12 bases not matched to a gene; V was cut back by 5 bases and J by 8 bases. The sample was peripheral blood. This sequence originates from a woman aged 55-69 years with active or convalescent COVID-19. The chain couples TRBV7-9 to TRBJ1-4; 9 bases map to TRBD1. This CDR3 reads CASSGPPGQGYEKLFF. Here the CDR3 DNA reads TGTGCCAGCAGCGGACCTCCGGGACAGGGATACGAAAAACTGTTTTTT.